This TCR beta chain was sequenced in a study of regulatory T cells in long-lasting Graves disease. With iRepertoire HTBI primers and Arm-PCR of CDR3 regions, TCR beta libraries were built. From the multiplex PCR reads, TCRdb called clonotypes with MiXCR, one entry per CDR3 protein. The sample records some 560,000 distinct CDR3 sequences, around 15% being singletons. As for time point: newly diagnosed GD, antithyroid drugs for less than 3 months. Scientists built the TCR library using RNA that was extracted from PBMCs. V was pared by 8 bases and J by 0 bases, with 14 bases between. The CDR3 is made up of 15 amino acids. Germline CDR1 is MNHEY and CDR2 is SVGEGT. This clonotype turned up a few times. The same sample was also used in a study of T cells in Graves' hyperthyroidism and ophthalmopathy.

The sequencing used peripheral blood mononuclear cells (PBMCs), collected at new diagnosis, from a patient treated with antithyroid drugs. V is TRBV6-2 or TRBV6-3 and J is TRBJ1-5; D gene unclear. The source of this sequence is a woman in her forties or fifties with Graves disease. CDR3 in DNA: TGTGCCAGCGGATCGTCGACCGATAGCAATCAGCCCCAGCATTTT. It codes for CASGSSTDSNQPQHF.